The 27 T cell receptor beta chains below come from one sample, sequenced in a study of blood T cell repertoires in COVID-19. Some clones are missing from TCRdb's copy, which holds only in-frame ones; the method was immunoSEQ multiplex PCR. The profile shows 170,000 or so clones, almost 80% of them singletons. Sequencing used peripheral blood. These receptors all come from an older woman with acute or convalescent COVID-19.

The V and J genes are TRBV5-1 and TRBJ1-2; a possible D gene is TRBD1 (6 bases). The V end was cut by 4 bases, the J end by 8 bases, with 15 bases between. The germline gives CDR1 SGHRS, CDR2 YFSETQ. The CDR3 totals 13 residues. The CDR3 nucleotides read TGCGCCAGCAGCGAAGCAGGGGTAAGGGGCTACACCTTC. Protein sequence: CASSEAGVRGYTF.

This chain links TRBV9 with TRBJ1-2; D remains unclear. The CDR3 has 13 residues. Germline CDR1 and CDR2: SGDLS and YYNGEE. V lost 6 bases, J lost 4 bases, and 13 bases lay in between. The CDR3 protein is CASTIRYGYGYTF. CDR3 in DNA: TGTGCCAGCACCATCAGGTACGGCTATGGCTACACCTTC.

This clone was counted once. This rearrangement joins TRBV5-6 to TRBJ2-3, with a weak D call TRBD2 (5 bases). The CDR3 runs to 15 residues. Looked up from germline, CDR1 is SGHDT and CDR2 is YYEEEE. With 4 bases removed from V and 2 bases from J, the gap between germline ends came to 14 bases. Written as DNA, the CDR3 is TGTGCCAGCAGCCAAAACAGACTAAACACAGATACGCAGTATTTT. Its protein product is CASSQNRLNTDTQYF.

This sequence joins TRBV2 and TRBJ2-7; 9 positions agree with TRBD2. CDR1 and CDR2 (germline): SNHLY, FYNNEI. CDR3 size: 15 residues. The V segment lost 1 base and the J segment 0 bases; nucleotides outside the gene matches: 1. CDR3 amino acids: CASSEELAGSYEQYF. In DNA, the CDR3 is TGTGCCAGCAGTGAAGAACTAGCGGGCTCCTACGAGCAGTACTTC. Together with reference TRBV2 and TRBJ2-7, the CDR3 gives the full variable domain: EPEVTQTPSHQVTQMGQEVILRCVPISNHLYFYWYRQILGQKVEFLVSFYNNEISEKSEIFDDQFSVERPDGSNFTLKIRSTKLEDSAMYFCASSEELAGSYEQYFGPGTRLTVT.

V gene TRBV7-3 combines with J gene TRBJ2-7, with 8 bases matching TRBD2. CDR3 length equals 15 residues. J was trimmed by 6 bases and V by 3 bases; bases with no gene match: 10. The V gene's germline CDR1 is SGHTA and CDR2 FQGTGA. This CDR3 is CASSFRAGVVGEQYF. The CDR3 bases are TGTGCCAGCAGCTTCAGAGCGGGAGTAGTTGGCGAGCAGTACTTC.

The chain carries TRBV2 and TRBJ2-1; TRBD2 matches 8 bases. The CDR3 runs 13 residues. V trimming: 6 bases; J trimming: 9 bases; junction bases outside the gene matches: 7. CDR1 and CDR2 from the germline V gene are SNHLY and FYNNEI. CDR3 DNA: TGTGCCAGCAGAGGCGGGAGGCAGGGTGAGCAGTTCTTC. It yields the protein CASRGGRQGEQFF. Using reference TRBV2 and TRBJ2-1 for the parts outside the CDR3, the full variable domain is EPEVTQTPSHQVTQMGQEVILRCVPISNHLYFYWYRQILGQKVEFLVSFYNNEISEKSEIFDDQFSVERPDGSNFTLKIRSTKLEDSAMYFCASRGGRQGEQFFGPGTRLTVL.

J is TRBJ2-7 and V is TRBV7-2; D uncertain. Between the trimmed V and J ends, which lost 1 base and 0 bases, there was a span of 13 bases. CDR1 SGHTA and CDR2 FQGNSA come from the germline V gene. This CDR3 has 16 amino acids. CDR3 amino acids: CASSLEQAVLSYEQYF. CDR3 DNA: TGTGCCAGCAGCTTAGAGCAGGCTGTTCTCTCCTACGAGCAGTACTTC.

The chain links TRBV6-1 to TRBJ2-7; TRBD1 agrees at 9 bases. The germline CDR1 and CDR2 sequences are MNHNS and SASEGT. The CDR3 spans 16 residues. Unmatched junction bases numbered 13, after V lost 4 bases and J lost 6 bases. This CDR3 reads CASSGGGRTGVGEQYF. The CDR3 DNA is TGTGCCAGCAGTGGAGGTGGGAGGACAGGGGTTGGCGAGCAGTACTTC.

The V and J genes are TRBV9 and TRBJ1-2; possible D gene TRBD1, 5 bases. V lost 4 bases and J 7 bases, leaving 23 bases between the germline ends. The CDR3 contains 16 residues. Germline loops: CDR1 SGDLS, CDR2 YYNGEE. The chain's CDR3 is CASSHLRGQVASGYTF. In DNA, the CDR3 is TGTGCCAGCAGCCACCTAAGGGGCCAGGTCGCATCTGGCTACACCTTC.

As for this clone: Other DNA variants within this sample encode the same CDR3. The chain has TRBV9 and TRBJ2-1; 14 bases match TRBD2. The V gene's germline CDR1 is SGDLS and CDR2 YYNGEE. Trimming took 2 bases from V and 7 from J; bases not matched to a gene: 2. The CDR3 is made up of 15 amino acids. The CDR3 sequence: CASSVRLAGGNEQFF. CDR3 DNA sequence: TGTGCCAGCAGCGTCCGACTAGCGGGAGGGAATGAGCAGTTCTTC.

The chain couples TRBV15 to TRBJ2-1; perhaps TRBD2 as D (6 bases). Per germline, CDR1 LNHNV and CDR2 YYDKDF (reference sequence). V was clipped by 3 bases and J by 8 bases, with 26 bases between them. This CDR3 region has 18 residues. CDR3 sequence (DNA): TGTGCCACCAGCAGGGGAAGTCCCGGGACTTCGAGCGGCGATGAGCAGTTCTTC. Protein product: CATSRGSPGTSSGDEQFF.

This clone appeared a single time. The chain couples TRBV6-5 to TRBJ1-2; TRBD1 aligns across 8 bases. Germline loops: CDR1 MNHEY, CDR2 SVGAGI. The CDR3 runs to 14 residues. The J segment lost 4 bases and the V segment lost 6 bases, leaving 7 bases of the junction unmatched. CDR3 coding DNA: TGTGCCAGCAGAGGTACGACAGGGGCCTATGGCTACACCTTC. As protein: CASRGTTGAYGYTF.

This clone was seen more than once but under ten times. The rearrangement joins TRBV19 to TRBJ2-1, with 9 bases matching TRBD2. The length of the CDR3 is 14 residues. V shed 3 bases, J shed 11 bases, and the junction held 8 bases outside the gene matches. CDR1 and CDR2 (germline): LNHDA, SQIVND (reference sequence). The CDR3 loop is CASSISGRGVKQFF. In DNA, the CDR3 is TGTGCCAGTAGTATTAGCGGGAGAGGTGTGAAGCAGTTCTTC. Supplemented by reference TRBV19 and TRBJ2-1, the full variable domain reads DGGITQSPKYLFRKEGQNVTLSCEQNLNHDAMYWYRQDPGQGLRLIYYSQIVNDFQKGDIAEGYSVSREKKESFPLTVTSAQKNPTAFYLCASSISGRGVKQFFGPGTRLTVL.

The rearrangement links TRBV7-6 to TRBJ1-1, with 7 bases matching TRBD1. Germline lookup yields CDR1 SGHVS and CDR2 FNYEAQ. V dropped 5 bases and J dropped 5; count of bases not matched to a gene: 14. This CDR3 has 16 amino acids. CDR3 residues: CASSVGTAGVGTEAFF. The DNA for the CDR3 is TGTGCCAGCAGCGTCGGGACAGCTGGGGTGGGGACTGAAGCTTTCTTT.

This clone was seen more than once but under ten times. The chain joins TRBV7-3 to TRBJ2-6; maybe TRBD2 (6 bases). CDR3 length equals 15 residues. Trimming shortened V by 5 bases and J by 1 base, and 9 bases separated the two germline ends. From germline, CDR1 is SGHTA and CDR2 FQGTGA. The CDR3 protein is CASSPGTSGANVLTF. Here the CDR3 DNA reads TGTGCCAGCAGCCCTGGGACTTCTGGGGCCAACGTCCTGACTTTC.

The rearrangement links TRBV3-1 (or the pseudogene TRBV3-2) to TRBJ1-2; 8 bases are a match to TRBD1. Germline values: CDR1 LGHDT, CDR2 YNNKEL (reference sequence). The ends lost 0 bases at V and 4 bases at J; junction bases unmatched: 4. The CDR3 totals 15 residues. The CDR3 loop is CASSQDARGPYGYTF. CDR3 coding DNA: TGTGCCAGCAGCCAAGATGCCAGGGGGCCCTATGGCTACACCTTC.

The rearrangement uses TRBV5-1 and TRBJ2-1; D remains unclear. V lost 0 bases and J 6 bases, leaving 4 bases between the germline ends. CDR1 and CDR2 from the germline V gene are SGHRS and YFSETQ. This CDR3 is built from 12 residues. The CDR3 DNA sequence: TGCGCCAGCAGCTTGGGCGTCAATGAGCAGTTCTTC. Protein: CASSLGVNEQFF.

The chain's CDR3 is CASSQRLLAGAREQYF. DNA of the CDR3: TGTGCCAGCAGCCAACGGCTACTAGCGGGGGCTCGGGAGCAGTACTTC. The chain combines TRBV3-1 (or the pseudogene TRBV3-2) with TRBJ2-7; 11 nucleotides agree with TRBD2. Germline CDR1 reads LGHDT; CDR2 reads YNNKEL (reference sequence). J gave up 7 bases and V 2 bases, and 10 bases lay outside the gene matches. The CDR3 is 16 residues long.

This clone was seen a few times. The V call is TRBV20-1, the J call TRBJ1-2; no definite D call. The CDR3 spans 11 residues. CDR1 is DFQATT, CDR2 SNEGSKA, per germline (reference sequence). V lost 5 bases and J 7 bases, leaving 11 bases between the germline ends. The CDR3, as DNA: TGCAGTGCTCAGGATCTCGGTGGCTACACCTTC. Its translation is CSAQDLGGYTF.

The rearrangement links TRBV7-2 to TRBJ2-2; TRBD1 aligns across 9 bases. This CDR3 is built from 19 residues. The junction had 17 bases not matched to a gene; V was cut back by 5 bases and J by 4 bases. The germline V gene encodes CDR1 SGHTA and CDR2 FQGNSA. CDR3 sequence: CASSLGRTRTGGGTGELFF. CDR3 nucleotides: TGTGCCAGCAGCCTGGGGCGAACGCGAACAGGGGGCGGCACCGGGGAGCTGTTTTTT.

The chain recombines TRBV6-5 with TRBJ2-2, with TRBD1 identical over 8 bases. With 5 bases clipped from V and 8 bases from J, the junction kept 10 bases outside the gene matches. The CDR3 is 15 amino acids. Germline V gene lookup returns CDR1 MNHEY and CDR2 SVGAGI. The CDR3 region is CASSTTGQGTGELFF. The CDR3 nucleotides read TGTGCCAGCAGTACCACCGGACAGGGAACAGGGGAGCTGTTTTTT.

CDR3 sequence: CASSPDTNYEQYF. Here the CDR3 DNA reads TGCGCCAGCAGCCCAGACACCAACTACGAGCAGTACTTC. The chain joins TRBV5-1 to TRBJ2-7; D not resolved. V dropped 4 bases and J dropped 3 bases, with 11 bases sitting between them. Germline V CDR1 and CDR2: SGHRS, YFSETQ. This CDR3 has 13 residues.

The CDR3 loop reads CASREGLAANEQFF. The CDR3 coding sequence is TGTGCCAGCAGGGAGGGCTTAGCGGCCAATGAGCAGTTCTTC. This chain joins TRBV2 and TRBJ2-1; a weak D match, TRBD2 (6 bases). This CDR3 has 14 amino acids. Germline CDR1 and CDR2: SNHLY and FYNNEI. V lost 6 bases and J lost 6, with 15 bases in between.

A word on this clone: One junction end does not reproduce the germline sequence, and a read error may be involved. The CDR3 is CASTREMKTEAFF. CDR3 nucleotide sequence: TGTGCCAGCACCCGGGAAATGAAGACTGAAGCTTTCTTT. The chain couples TRBV18 to TRBJ1-1; D is unresolved. The V gene's germline CDR1 is KGHSH and CDR2 LQKENI. The CDR3 is 13 amino acids.

The chain carries TRBV4-2 and TRBJ2-7, with 9 nucleotides matching TRBD1. CDR1 and CDR2 (germline): LGHNA, YNFKEQ. The V and J ends lost 3 bases and 3 bases, in that order; junction bases with no gene match: 6. This CDR3 spans 15 amino acids. The CDR3 DNA reads as TGTGCCAGCAGCCAGCCGGGACAGGGATACTACGAGCAGTACTTC. It yields the protein CASSQPGQGYYEQYF.

The chain has TRBV11-2 and TRBJ2-7, with TRBD1 identical over 7 bases. CDR1 SGHAT and CDR2 FQNNGV come from the germline V gene. This CDR3 has 16 residues. The ends lost 1 base at V and 5 bases at J; junction bases unmatched: 11. The CDR3 loop reads CASSLGHQGEWDEQYF. CDR3 bases: TGTGCCAGCAGCTTAGGTCACCAGGGGGAGTGGGACGAGCAGTACTTC.

This clone was found once. V and J are TRBV27 and TRBJ2-5; maybe TRBD1 (5 bases). CDR3 size: 13 residues. Germline CDR1 MNHEY, CDR2 SMNVEV (reference sequence). V was shortened by 7 bases and J by 5 bases, with 14 bases between the two germline ends. As DNA, the CDR3 is TGTGCCAGCACCCGGCATTCAGGGGAGACCCAGTACTTC. This sequence encodes CASTRHSGETQYF.